This record looks at one TCR beta chain sequence and its context. Its antigen remains unidentified. This CDR3 is missing its conserved last phenylalanine or tryptophan, likely due to a read error. The DNA is omitted, as the CDR3 cannot be located on it reliably, and the CDR3 follows TCRdb's listing. The data were taken from a study of T cell responses to AZD1222 COVID-19 vaccine. Study-wide results and caveats: The breadth and depth of Spike-specific TCRs increased once two AZD1222 doses had been given.

Some clones are missing from TCRdb's copy, which holds only in-frame ones; the method was immunoSEQ multiplex PCR. This sample has roughly 120,000 clones, with about nine tenths found just once. This TCR derives from an adult in good health. The sequencing here drew on peripheral blood, taken on day 0 of AZD1222 vaccination.

The CDR3 protein is CASSPEPGVSFP. V is TRBV18 and J is TRBJ1-2. The CDR3 numbers 12 amino acids, ends counted. Germline CDR1 and CDR2: KGHSH and LQKENI.